This T cell receptor (beta chain) came from a study of blood T cell repertoires in COVID-19. Germline CDR1 reads LGHDT; CDR2 reads YNNKEL (reference sequence). This CDR3 is 12 amino acids long. V gave up 3 bases and J gave up 9 bases, with 9 bases separating them. Assay: immunoSEQ multiplex PCR; the TCRdb copy retains only in-frame clones and omits some. The repertoire consists of 200,000 to 250,000 clones, with roughly four fifths occurring once and the leading ten covering 5.2%. Material: peripheral blood. This chain uses TRBV3-1 (or the pseudogene TRBV3-2) with TRBJ2-1; D may be TRBD1 (6 bases). This clonotype was sampled from a woman in her 70s with COVID-19, enrolled during active disease. CDR3 in DNA: TGTGCCAGCAGCCATCCAGGGGTTGAGCAGTTCTTC. Translating it yields CASSHPGVEQFF.